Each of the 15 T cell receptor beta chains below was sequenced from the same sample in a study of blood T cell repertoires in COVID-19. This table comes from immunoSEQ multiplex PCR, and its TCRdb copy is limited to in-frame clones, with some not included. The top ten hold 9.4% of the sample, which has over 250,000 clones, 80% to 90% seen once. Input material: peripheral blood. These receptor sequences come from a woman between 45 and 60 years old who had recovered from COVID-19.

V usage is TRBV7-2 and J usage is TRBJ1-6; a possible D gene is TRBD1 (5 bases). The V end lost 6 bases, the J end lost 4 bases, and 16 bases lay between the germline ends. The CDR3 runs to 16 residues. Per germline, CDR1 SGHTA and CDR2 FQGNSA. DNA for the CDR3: TGTGCCAGCAGGTCCGCGGGACTGCTTTATAATTCACCCCTCCACTTT. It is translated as CASRSAGLLYNSPLHF.

DNA for the CDR3: TGTGCCACCAGTGATTTGTGGGGGCCGGAGAACACTGAAGCTTTCTTT. Protein product: CATSDLWGPENTEAFF. This chain connects TRBV24-1 to TRBJ1-1; TRBD1 is a possible D gene (6 bases). Trimming cost V 0 bases and J 1 base, with 11 bases left between them. Germline-derived CDR1 and CDR2 are KGHDR and SFDVKD. The CDR3 consists of 16 residues.

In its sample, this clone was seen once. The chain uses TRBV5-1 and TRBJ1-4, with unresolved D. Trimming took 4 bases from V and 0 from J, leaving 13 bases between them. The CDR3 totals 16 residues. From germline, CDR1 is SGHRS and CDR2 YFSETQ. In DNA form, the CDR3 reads TGCGCCAGCAGCCGTGGAGCGGGAGCAACTAATGAAAAACTGTTTTTT. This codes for CASSRGAGATNEKLFF.

For the CDR3, the DNA is TGTGCCAGCAGCCAAGGCCAGCGGGGGGGCGGGAACATTCAGTACTTC. It translates to CASSQGQRGGGNIQYF. V usage is TRBV7-2 and J usage is TRBJ2-4, with TRBD2 identical over 10 bases. The V gene end was trimmed by 5 bases and the J gene end by 7 bases; junction bases not matched to a gene: 11. CDR3 size: 16 residues. Germline assignment: CDR1 SGHTA and CDR2 FQGNSA. Together with reference TRBV7-2 and TRBJ2-4, the CDR3 gives the full variable domain: GAGVSQSPSNKVTEKGKDVELRCDPISGHTALYWYRQSLGQGLEFLIYFQGNSAPDKSGLPSDRFSAERTGGSVSTLTIQRTQQEDSAVYLCASSQGQRGGGNIQYFGAGTRLSVL.

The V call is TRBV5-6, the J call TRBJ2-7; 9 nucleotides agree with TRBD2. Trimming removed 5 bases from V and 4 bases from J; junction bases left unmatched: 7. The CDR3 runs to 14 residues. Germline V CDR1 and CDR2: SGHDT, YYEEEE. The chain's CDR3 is CASSVAGVRYEQYF. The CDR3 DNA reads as TGTGCCAGCAGTGTAGCGGGAGTGAGATACGAGCAGTACTTC.

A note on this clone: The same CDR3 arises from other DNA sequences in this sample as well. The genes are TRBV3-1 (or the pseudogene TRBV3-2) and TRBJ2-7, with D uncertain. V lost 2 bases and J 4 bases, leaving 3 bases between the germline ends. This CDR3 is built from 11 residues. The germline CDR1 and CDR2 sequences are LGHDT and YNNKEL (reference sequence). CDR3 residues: CASSQLYEQYF. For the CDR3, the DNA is TGTGCCAGCAGCCAACTATACGAGCAGTACTTC.

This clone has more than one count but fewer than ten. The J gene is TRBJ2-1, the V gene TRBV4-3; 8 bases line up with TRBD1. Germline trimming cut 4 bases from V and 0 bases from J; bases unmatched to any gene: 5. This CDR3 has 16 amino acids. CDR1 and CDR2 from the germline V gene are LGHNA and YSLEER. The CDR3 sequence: CASSPIGQGSYNEQFF. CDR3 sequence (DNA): TGCGCCAGCAGCCCAATAGGACAGGGCTCCTACAATGAGCAGTTCTTC.

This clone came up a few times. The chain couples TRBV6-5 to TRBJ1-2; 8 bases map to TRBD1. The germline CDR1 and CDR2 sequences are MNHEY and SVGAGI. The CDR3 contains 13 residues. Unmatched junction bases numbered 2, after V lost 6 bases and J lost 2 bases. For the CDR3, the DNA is TGTGCCAGCAGGACAGGGGTGAACTATGGCTACACCTTC. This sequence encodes CASRTGVNYGYTF.

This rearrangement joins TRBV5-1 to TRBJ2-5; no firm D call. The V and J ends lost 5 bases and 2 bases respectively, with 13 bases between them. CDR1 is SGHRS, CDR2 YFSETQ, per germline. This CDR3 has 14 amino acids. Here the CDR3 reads CASRSGPTQETQYF. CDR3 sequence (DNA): TGCGCCAGCAGATCTGGCCCAACACAAGAGACCCAGTACTTC.

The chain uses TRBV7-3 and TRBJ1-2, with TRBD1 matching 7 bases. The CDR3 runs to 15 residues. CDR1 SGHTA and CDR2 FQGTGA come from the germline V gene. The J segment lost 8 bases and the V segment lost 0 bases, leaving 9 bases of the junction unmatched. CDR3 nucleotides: TGTGCCAGCAGCTTAACTGCGGAACAGGGGTGGGGCTACACCTTC. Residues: CASSLTAEQGWGYTF. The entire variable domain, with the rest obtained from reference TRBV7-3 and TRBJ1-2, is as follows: GAGVSQTPSNKVTEKGKYVELRCDPISGHTALYWYRQSLGQGPEFLIYFQGTGAADDSGLPNDRFFAVRPEGSVSTLKIQRTERGDSAVYLCASSLTAEQGWGYTFGSGTRLTVV.

The CDR3 protein is CASSVGHGGTETQYF. CDR3 coding DNA: TGTGCCAGCAGCGTAGGGCACGGGGGGACGGAGACCCAGTACTTC. The rearrangement links TRBV9 to TRBJ2-5; TRBD2 aligns across 7 bases. Per germline, CDR1 SGDLS and CDR2 YYNGEE. This CDR3 comprises 15 residues. Trimming at V came to 0 bases and at J to 5 bases, leaving 7 bases not matched to a gene.

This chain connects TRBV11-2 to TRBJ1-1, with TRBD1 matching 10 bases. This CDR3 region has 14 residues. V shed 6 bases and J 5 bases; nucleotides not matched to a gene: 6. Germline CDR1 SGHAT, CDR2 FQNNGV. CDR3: CASRTTGGGTEAFF. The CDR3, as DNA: TGTGCCAGCAGGACGACAGGGGGCGGTACTGAAGCTTTCTTT.

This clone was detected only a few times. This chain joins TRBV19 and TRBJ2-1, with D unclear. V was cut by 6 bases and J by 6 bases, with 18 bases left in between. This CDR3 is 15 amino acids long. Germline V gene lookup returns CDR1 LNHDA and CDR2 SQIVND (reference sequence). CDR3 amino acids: CASSSPARGRNEQFF. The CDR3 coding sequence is TGTGCCAGTAGCTCCCCGGCGCGCGGCCGCAATGAGCAGTTCTTC.

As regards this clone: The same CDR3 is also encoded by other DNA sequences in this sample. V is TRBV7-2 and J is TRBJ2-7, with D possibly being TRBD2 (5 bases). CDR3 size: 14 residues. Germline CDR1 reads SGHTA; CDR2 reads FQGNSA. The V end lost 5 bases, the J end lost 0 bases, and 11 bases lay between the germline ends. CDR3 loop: CASSPSRDSYEQYF. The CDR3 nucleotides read TGTGCCAGCAGCCCCTCCCGGGACTCCTACGAGCAGTACTTC.

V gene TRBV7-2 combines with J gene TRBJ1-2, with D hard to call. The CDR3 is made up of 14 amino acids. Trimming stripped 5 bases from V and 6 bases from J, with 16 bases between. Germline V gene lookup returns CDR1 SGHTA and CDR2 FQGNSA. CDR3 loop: CASSATGSFDGYTF. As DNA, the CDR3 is TGTGCCAGCAGCGCGACTGGATCGTTCGATGGCTACACCTTC.